The clone carrying this T cell receptor (beta chain) was found once. Germline CDR1 and CDR2: MNHEY and SMNVEV (reference sequence). V lost 3 bases and J 6 bases, leaving 9 bases between the germline ends. The CDR3 has 13 residues. The sample is drawn from a study of cytomegalovirus exposure and HLA in healthy donors. Whole-study context: The 95 to 150 validation repertoires used a platform that matched the one used for the approximately 670 first-cohort repertoires, as a later analysis reported.

Generated by immunoSEQ multiplex PCR, the TCRdb table keeps only in-frame clones and is missing some. The table includes approximately 150,000 clones, approximately 91% detected once. The gene calls are TRBV27 and TRBJ2-1; possible D gene TRBD2, 5 bases. Sequencing was done on a sample of PBMCs. The source is a man between 18 and 29 years old in good health and CMV-seronegative. The CDR3 DNA sequence: TGTGCCAGCAGTTTCGGGGTTTTCAATGAGCAGTTCTTC. It codes for CASSFGVFNEQFF.